This T cell receptor (beta chain) emerged from a study of T cells in tuberculosis. Whole-study context: The T cells targeted glucose monomycolate, a mycobacterial lipid, via CD1B. Study observations and caveats: Using the GMM-specific repertoire gave under 90% accuracy versus around 70% with motifs.

Germline V gene sequence: CDR1 ENHRY, CDR2 SYGVKD. Trimming took off 6 bases at V and 6 bases at J, with 12 bases between the two ends. The CDR3 is 12 amino acids. About this clone itself: Its antigen is still unknown.

Using immunoSEQ multiplex PCR, the repertoire was profiled, and TCRdb retains in-frame clones only, with some absent. The table includes approximately 10,000 clones, roughly 94% detected once. Source material: PBMCs. This chain joins TRBV10-3 and TRBJ2-7; maybe TRBD1 (5 bases). The TCR originated in an adult with tuberculosis. CDR3 coding DNA: TGTGCCATCAGCCTCCAGGGAAGCGAGCAGTACTTC. Its protein is CAISLQGSEQYF.